These 27 T cell receptor beta chains share one sample of origin, sequenced in a study of OX40 agonist ivuxolimab in advanced cancers. Sequencing was performed with immunoSEQ multiplex PCR; in TCRdb, only in-frame clones are kept and a portion is missing. Among about 49,000 clones listed, roughly nine tenths were seen once. The starting material was CD4+ or CD8+ T cells sorted from blood, obtained in a trial of the OX40 agonist ivuxolimab. These receptors came from an adult with an advanced solid tumor such as melanoma, head and neck, liver or kidney cancer.

V gene TRBV7-2 combines with J gene TRBJ1-2, with a tentative D call TRBD1 (6 bases). Germline V gene sequence: CDR1 SGHTA, CDR2 FQGNSA. The CDR3 totals 14 residues. Trimming removed 4 bases at V and 4 bases at J, with 13 bases between. CDR3 loop: CASSYSDSFYGYTF. CDR3 sequence (DNA): TGTGCCAGCAGCTACTCGGACAGTTTCTATGGCTACACCTTC.

This chain connects TRBV7-2 to TRBJ1-1; D is uncertain. Per germline, CDR1 SGHTA and CDR2 FQGNSA. The germline V and J ends were trimmed by 2 bases and 2 bases, with 6 bases remaining between them. The length of the CDR3 is 13 residues. The CDR3 nucleotides read TGTGCCAGCAGCTTAAGTCAAAACACTGAAGCTTTCTTT. This codes for CASSLSQNTEAFF.

The rearrangement joins TRBV27 to TRBJ2-1, with 8 bases that match TRBD1. The germline CDR1 and CDR2 sequences are MNHEY and SMNVEV (reference sequence). V gave up 3 bases and J gave up 10 bases; unmatched junction bases: 5. The CDR3 sequence is 13 residues long. The CDR3 bases are TGTGCCAGCAGTTTCAGGGGGCGCAGCGAGCAGTTCTTC. Residues: CASSFRGRSEQFF.

CDR3 nucleotides: TGTGCCAGCAGCCTCGACAGGGAGGGAGACACCGGGGAGCTGTTTTTT. Translated, it gives CASSLDREGDTGELFF. The rearrangement uses TRBV28 and TRBJ2-2, with D perhaps given as TRBD1 or TRBD2 (7 bases each). The CDR3 loop spans 16 amino acids. Trimming left V 6 bases short and J 3 bases short, with 17 bases between. Germline-derived CDR1 and CDR2 are MDHEN and SYDVKM.

The V and J genes are TRBV27 and TRBJ2-7; D is ambiguous. CDR1 and CDR2 from the germline V gene are MNHEY and SMNVEV (reference sequence). The V gene lost 3 bases and the J gene lost 2 bases, with 8 bases spanning the gap. The CDR3 is 13 residues long. CDR3 sequence reads: CASSLSFPYEQYF. The CDR3 DNA sequence: TGTGCCAGCAGTTTGTCTTTTCCCTACGAGCAGTACTTC.

The chain links TRBV9 to TRBJ2-3, with 10 bases that match TRBD2. This CDR3 spans 16 amino acids. V was pared by 3 bases and J by 4 bases, with 8 bases of the junction left unmatched. The germline gives CDR1 SGDLS, CDR2 YYNGEE. The CDR3 sequence: CASSAPPSGSPDTQYF. For the CDR3, the DNA is TGTGCCAGCAGCGCGCCTCCTAGCGGGAGCCCAGATACGCAGTATTTT.

This clone was observed once. The chain combines TRBV13 with TRBJ1-1, with 7 bases identical to TRBD1. CDR3 length: 14 residues. The germline CDR1 and CDR2 sequences are PRHDT and FYEKMQ (reference sequence). V was clipped by 4 bases and J by 5 bases; unmatched bases: 7. The CDR3 spells CASSSGQTETEAFF. The CDR3, as DNA: TGTGCCAGCAGCTCGGGACAGACGGAAACTGAAGCTTTCTTT.

The rearrangement links TRBV11-2 to TRBJ2-2, with D maybe TRBD1 (6 bases). Trimming cost V 7 bases and J 7 bases, with 16 bases left between them. Germline-derived CDR1 and CDR2 are SGHAT and FQNNGV. The CDR3 has 14 residues. The CDR3 region has the DNA TGTGCCAGCATATTCAGGGGCGGGCTCGGGGAGCTGTTTTTT. Its translation: CASIFRGGLGELFF.

The J gene is TRBJ1-2, the V gene TRBV6-5; no firm D call. Germline-derived CDR1 and CDR2 are MNHEY and SVGAGI. V was shortened by 7 bases and J by 4 bases, with 13 bases between the two germline ends. The CDR3 length is 13 residues. This CDR3 reads CASTDGPAYGYTF. DNA of the CDR3: TGTGCCAGCACCGATGGACCGGCCTATGGCTACACCTTC.

The chain links TRBV4-1 to TRBJ2-6; possible D gene TRBD2, 5 bases. This CDR3 region has 17 residues. The V and J ends lost 6 bases and 0 bases respectively, with 15 bases between them. Germline V CDR1 and CDR2: MGHRA, YSYEKL. The CDR3: CASSRIMGSSGANVLTF. CDR3 DNA: TGCGCCAGCAGTCGGATAATGGGGAGCTCTGGGGCCAACGTCCTGACTTTC.

The genes are TRBV5-1 and TRBJ2-3; weak D call: TRBD2 (5 bases). CDR3 length: 16 amino acids. Germline CDR1 and CDR2: SGHRS and YFSETQ. V was cut by 2 bases and J by 1 base, with 14 bases left in between. The CDR3 spells CASSFGVGRGTDTQYF. Here the CDR3 DNA reads TGCGCCAGCAGCTTCGGGGTAGGAAGAGGCACAGATACGCAGTATTTT. Together with reference TRBV5-1 and TRBJ2-3, the CDR3 gives the full variable domain: KAGVTQTPRYLIKTRGQQVTLSCSPISGHRSVSWYQQTPGQGLQFLFEYFSETQRNKGNFPGRFSGRQFSNSRSEMNVSTLELGDSALYLCASSFGVGRGTDTQYFGPGTRLTVL.

The rearrangement uses TRBV7-2 and TRBJ2-7; D is unclear. Germline CDR1 is SGHTA and CDR2 is FQGNSA. The length of the CDR3 is 12 residues. V lost 3 bases and J lost 5, with 8 bases in between. The CDR3, as DNA: TGTGCCAGCAGCTTTGTAGTTAACGAGCAGTACTTC. The encoded protein is CASSFVVNEQYF.

The rearrangement links TRBV5-1 to TRBJ2-5; maybe TRBD1 (5 bases). The germline CDR1 and CDR2 sequences are SGHRS and YFSETQ. The CDR3 is made up of 13 amino acids. Trimming stripped 4 bases from V and 5 bases from J, with 12 bases between. The CDR3 is CASSLQEQETQYF. The DNA for the CDR3 is TGCGCCAGCAGCCTACAGGAGCAGGAGACCCAGTACTTC.

The chain recombines TRBV30 with TRBJ1-3; possible D gene TRBD1, 5 bases. The V gene's germline CDR1 is GTSNPN and CDR2 SVGIG (reference sequence). This CDR3 has 15 amino acids. V was cut by 0 bases and J by 2 bases, with 11 bases left in between. This CDR3 is CAWSVDSLPGNTIYF. The CDR3 DNA sequence: TGTGCCTGGAGTGTAGACAGTCTGCCTGGAAACACCATATATTTT.

V usage is TRBV11-2 and J usage is TRBJ2-5, with D uncertain. The CDR3 covers 14 residues. Deletions cut 3 bases from V and 6 bases from J, with 14 bases between. CDR1 is SGHAT and CDR2 is FQNNGV in the germline V gene. CDR3 in amino acids: CASSFTTSLQTQYF. CDR3 nucleotide sequence: TGTGCCAGCAGCTTTACTACCTCTCTTCAGACCCAGTACTTC.

This clone was seen only a few times. This chain links TRBV6-1 with TRBJ1-5; D unclear. The V gene's germline CDR1 is MNHNS and CDR2 SASEGT. The CDR3 spans 11 residues. V lost 10 bases and J lost 3, with 7 bases in between. The CDR3 DNA reads as TGTGCCACCGGGGTCAATCAGCCCCAGCATTTT. It yields the protein CATGVNQPQHF.

The V call is TRBV7-9, the J call TRBJ2-7; TRBD2 matches at 12 bases. Germline CDR1 reads SEHNR; CDR2 reads FQNEAQ (reference sequence). This CDR3 region has 16 residues. Trimming took 1 base from V and 6 from J; bases not matched to a gene: 7. The CDR3 nucleotides read TGTGCCAGCAGCTTAGGGACGACTAGCGGGAGCGTCGAGCAGTACTTC. It is translated as CASSLGTTSGSVEQYF.

The chain has TRBV15 and TRBJ2-7; weak D call: TRBD2 (6 bases). CDR3 length: 14 residues. In germline, CDR1 is LNHNV, CDR2 YYDKDF (reference sequence). V was pared by 0 bases and J by 5 bases, with 11 bases between. CDR3 amino acids: CATSRDLEGHEQYF. In DNA, the CDR3 is TGTGCCACCAGCAGAGATTTGGAGGGCCACGAGCAGTACTTC. The full variable domain, completed using reference TRBV15 and TRBJ2-7, is DAMVIQNPRYQVTQFGKPVTLSCSQTLNHNVMYWYQQKSSQAPKLLFHYYDKDFNNEADTPDNFQSRRPNTSFCFLDIRSPGLGDTAMYLCATSRDLEGHEQYFGPGTRLTVT.

The rearrangement links TRBV14 to TRBJ2-7; possible D gene TRBD2, 5 bases. This CDR3 contains 14 residues. Germline V gene data show CDR1 as SGHDN and CDR2 as FVKESK. Trimming took 2 bases from V and 4 from J, leaving 12 bases between them. In DNA, the CDR3 is TGTGCCAGCAGCCAATTGACGGGGAATTACGAGCAGTACTTC. Its translation is CASSQLTGNYEQYF.

There are many counts of this clone. V is TRBV2 and J is TRBJ2-7; the D call may be TRBD1 or TRBD2 (6 bases each). CDR3 length: 14 amino acids. The germline V gene encodes CDR1 SNHLY and CDR2 FYNNEI. V lost 3 bases to trimming and J lost 6 bases, with 15 bases between them. This CDR3 is CASSDRLGGREQYF. The CDR3 nucleotides read TGTGCCAGCAGTGATCGGCTGGGGGGCCGCGAGCAGTACTTC. Full variable domain (outside the CDR3, taken from reference TRBV2 and TRBJ2-7): EPEVTQTPSHQVTQMGQEVILRCVPISNHLYFYWYRQILGQKVEFLVSFYNNEISEKSEIFDDQFSVERPDGSNFTLKIRSTKLEDSAMYFCASSDRLGGREQYFGPGTRLTVT.

This clone has more than one count but fewer than ten. The chain links TRBV5-1 to TRBJ2-3; 10 bases fit TRBD2. This CDR3 is 16 amino acids long. The V segment lost 5 bases and the J segment 4 bases; nucleotides outside the gene matches: 10. The germline CDR1 and CDR2 sequences are SGHRS and YFSETQ. CDR3 protein: CASRLRSSGSPDTQYF. The CDR3, as DNA: TGCGCCAGCAGGTTGAGGTCTAGCGGGAGCCCAGATACGCAGTATTTT.

This sequence joins TRBV2 and TRBJ1-3, with a possible D match to TRBD1 (6 bases). CDR3 length: 13 residues. Germline CDR1 SNHLY, CDR2 FYNNEI. V was trimmed by 5 bases and J by 2 bases, leaving 7 bases between them. The CDR3 DNA reads TGTGCCAGCAGTCGACAGGCTGGAAACACCATATATTTT. The encoded protein is CASSRQAGNTIYF.

The CDR3 loop reads CASRNRGSEAFF. The CDR3 DNA reads as TGTGCCAGCAGAAACAGGGGGTCTGAAGCTTTCTTT. This sequence joins TRBV6-1 and TRBJ1-1; 8 positions match TRBD1. V shed 6 bases, J shed 6 bases, and the junction held 3 bases outside the gene matches. Looked up from germline, CDR1 is MNHNS and CDR2 is SASEGT. CDR3 size: 12 residues.

The V gene is TRBV6-4, the J gene TRBJ2-6, with 9 bases aligning to TRBD2. CDR3 size: 21 residues. Germline V gene lookup returns CDR1 MRHNA and CDR2 SNTAGT. The ends lost 2 bases at V and 0 bases at J; junction bases unmatched: 14. The CDR3 reads CASSDSGGSRKSLSGANVLTF. CDR3 nucleotides: TGTGCCAGCAGTGACAGCGGGGGGTCCAGGAAAAGCCTCTCTGGGGCCAACGTCCTGACTTTC.

This sequence joins TRBV7-8 and TRBJ1-2; 8 positions agree with TRBD1. The CDR3 length is 15 residues. CDR1 and CDR2 (germline): SGHVS, FQNEAQ. J was trimmed by 1 base and V by 4 bases; bases with no gene match: 5. CDR3 in amino acids: CASSSWDRLNYGYTF. CDR3 coding DNA: TGTGCCAGCAGCTCCTGGGACAGGCTTAACTATGGCTACACCTTC.

The chain carries TRBV5-4 and TRBJ2-7; D may be TRBD1 or TRBD2 (5 bases each). The V and J ends lost 2 bases and 2 bases respectively, with 8 bases between them. The germline gives CDR1 SGHNT, CDR2 YYREEE (reference sequence). The CDR3 contains 13 residues. The CDR3 region has the DNA TGTGCCAGCAGCTTCCAGGGAGCCTACGAGCAGTACTTC. Translating gives CASSFQGAYEQYF.

This clone is medium-sized. The CDR3 protein is CASSWLGSYGYTF. The CDR3 nucleotides read TGTGCCAGCAGCTGGCTCGGGAGTTATGGCTACACCTTC. This sequence joins TRBV5-4 and TRBJ1-2, with D uncertain. CDR3 size: 13 residues. Germline values: CDR1 SGHNT, CDR2 YYREEE (reference sequence). The V and J ends lost 3 bases and 5 bases respectively, with 11 bases between them.